This T cell receptor beta chain was identified during a study of post-analysis software for immune sequencing data. Tagging with unique molecular identifiers was a feature of the TCR beta cDNA libraries. Each CDR3 protein gets one entry after TCRdb re-called the PCR reads with MiXCR. The data contain about 820,000 distinct CDR3 sequences, roughly 50% of them seen just once; the ten biggest clones take up roughly 4.4%. Regarding this clonotype: What it binds is unknown.

General study results and limits: F-measure co-clustering was strong for batch-matched samples.

The sequence derives from a girl aged 10-17 years with multiple sclerosis. Sequenced input: blood.

This chain's CDR3 is CSAGQGASSHGYTF. CDR3 nucleotide sequence: TGCAGTGCTGGACAGGGGGCCTCTTCCCATGGCTACACCTTC. V and J are TRBV20-1 and TRBJ1-2, with 11 bases identical to TRBD1. V trimming: 5 bases; J trimming: 6 bases; junction bases outside the gene matches: 8. The length of the CDR3 is 14 residues. The germline V gene has CDR1 DFQATT and CDR2 SNEGSKA (reference sequence).